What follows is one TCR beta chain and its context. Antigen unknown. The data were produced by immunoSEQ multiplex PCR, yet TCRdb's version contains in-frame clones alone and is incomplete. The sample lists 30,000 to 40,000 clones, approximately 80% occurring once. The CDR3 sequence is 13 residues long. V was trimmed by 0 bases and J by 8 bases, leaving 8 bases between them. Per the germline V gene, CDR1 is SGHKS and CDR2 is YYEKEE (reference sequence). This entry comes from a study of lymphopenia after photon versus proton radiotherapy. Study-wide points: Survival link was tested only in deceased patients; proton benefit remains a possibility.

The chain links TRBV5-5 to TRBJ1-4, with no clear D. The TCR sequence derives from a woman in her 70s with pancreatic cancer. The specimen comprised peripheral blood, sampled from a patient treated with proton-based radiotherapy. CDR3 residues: CASSLERGEKLFF. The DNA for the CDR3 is TGTGCCAGCAGCTTGGAACGTGGAGAAAAACTGTTTTTT.